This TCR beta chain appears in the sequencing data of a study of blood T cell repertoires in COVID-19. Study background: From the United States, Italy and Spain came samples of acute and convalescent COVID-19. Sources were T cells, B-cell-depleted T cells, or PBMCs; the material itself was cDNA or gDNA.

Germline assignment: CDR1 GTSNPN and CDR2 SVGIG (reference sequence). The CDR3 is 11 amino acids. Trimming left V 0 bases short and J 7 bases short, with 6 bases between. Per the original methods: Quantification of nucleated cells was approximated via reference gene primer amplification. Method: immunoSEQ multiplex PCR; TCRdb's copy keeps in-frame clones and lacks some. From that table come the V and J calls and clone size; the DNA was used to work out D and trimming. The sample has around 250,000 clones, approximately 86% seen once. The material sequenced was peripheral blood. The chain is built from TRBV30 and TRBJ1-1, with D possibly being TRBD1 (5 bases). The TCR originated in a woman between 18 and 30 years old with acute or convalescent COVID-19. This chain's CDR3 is CAWSVGGEAFF. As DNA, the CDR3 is TGTGCCTGGAGTGTGGGGGGTGAAGCTTTCTTT.